This TCR beta chain comes out of a study of vaccination and CD4 T cells after COVID-19. General observations from the study: Convalescent patients' median share of reactive clones seen only post-vaccination was about 86%.

Comments on this clonotype: Its antigen is currently unknown.

The treatment: approximately 11-day PBMC culture with coronavirus spike peptide pools or control peptides (ViraFEST assay). ViraFEST stimulated the growth of antigen-specific T cells using peptide pools and subsequently profiled their TCRs by sequencing. Sequenced with the Oncomine TCR Beta short-read assay was DNA taken from cultured CD4+ T cells. TCRdb passed the PCR reads through MiXCR, listing each CDR3 protein once. The sample shows about 3,200 distinct CDR3 sequences, approximately 24% of them seen only once. The CDR3 has 15 residues. This chain links TRBV12-2 with TRBJ2-7. TRBV12-2 is a pseudogene. The input for sequencing was CD4+ T cells from blood, cultured in vitro, taken after SARS-CoV-2 vaccination. The receptor comes from a human donor who had recovered from COVID-19. The CDR3 spells CASRFGPMSSYEQYF. As DNA, the CDR3 is TGTGCAAGTCGCTTTGGACCTATGAGCTCCTACGAGCAGTACTTC.